The 15 T cell receptor beta chains presented below share a single source sample, sequenced in a study of blood T cell repertoires in COVID-19. The method was immunoSEQ multiplex PCR; TCRdb's version includes in-frame clones alone and lacks a portion of them. This sample yields tens of thousands of clones, of which approximately 88% are seen a single time; 3% to 4% belongs to the top ten. Sequencing input: peripheral blood. These receptors originate from an older woman with acute or convalescent COVID-19.

The chain couples TRBV7-9 to TRBJ2-1; 8 bases map to TRBD2. With 3 bases clipped from V and 4 bases from J, the junction kept 2 bases outside the gene matches. This CDR3 is 14 amino acids long. From germline, CDR1 is SEHNR and CDR2 FQNEAQ (reference sequence). The CDR3 sequence: CASSFASGYNEQFF. Written as DNA, the CDR3 is TGTGCCAGCAGCTTTGCTAGCGGGTACAATGAGCAGTTCTTC.

J is TRBJ1-1 and V is TRBV10-3; maybe TRBD1 (5 bases). This CDR3 is built from 15 residues. The germline V gene encodes CDR1 ENHRY and CDR2 SYGVKD. The V end was cut by 0 bases, the J end by 0 bases, with 8 bases between. The CDR3 nucleotides are TGTGCCATCAGTGAGTCTAAGGGGATGAACACTGAAGCTTTCTTT. Amino acids: CAISESKGMNTEAFF.

The chain carries TRBV19 and TRBJ2-2; 7 nucleotides agree with TRBD1. The length of the CDR3 is 14 residues. Looked up from germline, CDR1 is LNHDA and CDR2 is SQIVND (reference sequence). J gave up 4 bases and V 6 bases, and 5 bases lay outside the gene matches. Here the CDR3 reads CASSRRQGTGELFF. CDR3 nucleotide sequence: TGTGCCAGTAGCCGGCGACAGGGCACCGGGGAGCTGTTTTTT.

The table lists this clone with a count of one. The rearrangement joins TRBV28 to TRBJ1-5; TRBD1 agrees at 8 bases. The V gene end was trimmed by 4 bases and the J gene end by 5 bases; junction bases not matched to a gene: 13. Germline assignment: CDR1 MDHEN and CDR2 SYDVKM. CDR3 length equals 17 residues. The CDR3 sequence is CASSSRRGGQVDQPQHF. DNA for the CDR3: TGTGCCAGCAGTTCCAGGCGGGGGGGACAGGTAGATCAGCCCCAGCATTTT.

This chain connects TRBV28 to TRBJ1-1; D may be TRBD1 (5 bases). This CDR3 spans 16 amino acids. In germline, CDR1 is MDHEN, CDR2 SYDVKM. Trimming stripped 0 bases from V and 3 bases from J, with 14 bases between. The CDR3 loop is CASSLWQGNRYTEAFF. CDR3 nucleotide sequence: TGTGCCAGCAGTTTATGGCAGGGTAATAGGTACACTGAAGCTTTCTTT.

The chain links TRBV27 to TRBJ2-4, with 7 nucleotides matching TRBD1. The CDR3 spans 14 residues. The germline V gene encodes CDR1 MNHEY and CDR2 SMNVEV (reference sequence). The junction had 6 bases not matched to a gene; V was cut back by 4 bases and J by 6 bases. The CDR3 spells CASSSSTGRNIQYF. CDR3 bases: TGTGCCAGCAGTTCCTCGACAGGGAGAAACATTCAGTACTTC.

This clone has only one observation. The chain uses TRBV18 and TRBJ2-3; weak D call: TRBD2 (6 bases). Germline CDR1 KGHSH, CDR2 LQKENI. CDR3 length equals 17 residues. Trimming cost V 2 bases and J 0 bases, with 15 bases left between them. The CDR3 bases are TGTGCCAGCTCACCAGTGGGACTTACGTCTAGCACAGATACGCAGTATTTT. Its protein is CASSPVGLTSSTDTQYF.

With respect to this clone: The sample contains more than one DNA sequence encoding this CDR3. The J gene is TRBJ1-2, the V gene TRBV14; 9 bases are shared with TRBD1. V gave up 2 bases and J gave up 6 bases; unmatched junction bases: 7. Per germline, CDR1 SGHDN and CDR2 FVKESK. The CDR3 covers 15 residues. CDR3 sequence reads: CASSQLDRGSDGYTF. The CDR3 coding sequence is TGTGCCAGCAGCCAACTGGACAGGGGTAGCGATGGCTACACCTTC.

The chain's CDR3 is CASRNSGAAYEQYV. DNA for the CDR3: TGTGCCAGCAGGAATAGCGGGGCGGCCTACGAGCAGTACGTC. This chain connects TRBV7-9 to TRBJ2-7, with 8 bases matching TRBD2. The ends lost 6 bases at V and 2 bases at J; junction bases unmatched: 6. This CDR3 region has 14 residues. CDR1 SEHNR and CDR2 FQNEAQ come from the germline V gene (reference sequence).

J is TRBJ1-1 and V is TRBV19; D uncertain. The CDR3 covers 15 residues. Germline V gives CDR1 LNHDA, CDR2 SQIVND (reference sequence). V was pared by 4 bases and J by 1 base, with 13 bases between. The CDR3 reads CASSSPRGRNTEAFF. The CDR3 DNA is TGTGCCAGTAGTAGCCCCAGAGGCCGGAACACTGAAGCTTTCTTT.

This chain links TRBV4-1 with TRBJ1-6; the D gene is possibly TRBD1 (6 bases). The V gene lost 1 base and the J gene lost 7 bases, with 14 bases spanning the gap. The CDR3 spans 16 residues. Germline CDR1 and CDR2: MGHRA and YSYEKL. CDR3 DNA: TGCGCCAGCAGCCAAGTTGGGACAAGGACAAATTCACCCCTCCACTTT. It encodes CASSQVGTRTNSPLHF.

The chain employs TRBV14 and TRBJ2-1; tentative D call: TRBD2 (5 bases). Per germline, CDR1 SGHDN and CDR2 FVKESK. Trimming cost V 0 bases and J 8 bases, with 11 bases left between them. This CDR3 spans 14 amino acids. The CDR3 bases are TGTGCCAGCAGCCAAGATTTGGGAGTCCATGAGCAGTTCTTC. It encodes CASSQDLGVHEQFF.

This clone turned up a few times. The rearrangement joins TRBV12-1 to TRBJ1-1. TRBV12-1 is marked as a pseudogene. The CDR3 consists of 15 residues. The CDR3 spells CASSILRGLNTEAFF. In DNA, the CDR3 is TGTGCCAGCAGCATCCTTCGGGGTTTGAACACTGAAGCTTTCTTT.

V and J are TRBV7-9 and TRBJ1-5; possible D gene TRBD1, 5 bases. The CDR3 is made up of 15 amino acids. Germline-derived CDR1 and CDR2 are SEHNR and FQNEAQ (reference sequence). The V and J ends lost 5 bases and 6 bases respectively, with 17 bases between them. CDR3 bases: TGTGCCAGCAGCCCCGTGGGGGAGGGCGGTCAGCCCCAGCATTTT. Translation gives CASSPVGEGGQPQHF.

The gene calls are TRBV12-3 or TRBV12-4 and TRBJ1-5, with a weak D call TRBD1 (5 bases). V lost 2 bases and J 4 bases, leaving 6 bases between the germline ends. This CDR3 region has 13 residues. DNA of the CDR3: TGTGCCAGCAGTTTAAGGGGAAATCAGCCCCAGCATTTT. Its protein is CASSLRGNQPQHF.